The subject of this entry is one T cell receptor beta chain. The repertoire was sequenced with immunoSEQ multiplex PCR; TCRdb's copy has only in-frame clones and lacks some. The repertoire holds 60,000 to 70,000 clones, with about 75% as singletons. The sort gate was single viable CD3+CD4+CD8-CD45RO+ cells for memory CD4+ T cells. CD4+ T cells were isolated by positive magnetic selection. This CDR3 comprises 13 residues. With 0 bases removed from V and 4 bases from J, the gap between germline ends came to 6 bases. CDR1 is MDHEN, CDR2 SYDVKM, per germline. The record originates from a study of memory CD4+ T cells and cytomegalovirus serostatus.

This chain links TRBV28 with TRBJ1-2; D remains ambiguous. Source material: memory CD4+ T cells from blood. This TCR was recovered from an adult in good health and CMV-seropositive. CDR3 nucleotide sequence: TGTGCCAGCAGTTTATGGACGGCCTATGGCTACACCTTC. This sequence encodes CASSLWTAYGYTF.